The 8 T cell receptor beta chains listed next were all sequenced from one sample in a study of CD8 T cells in Susac syndrome. When the RNA was reverse transcribed, random hexamers were used with an input of roughly 0.5 to 1 ug. TCRdb independently ran MiXCR on the immunoSEQ multiplex PCR reads; one entry per CDR3 protein. The repertoire holds 130,000 or so distinct CDR3 sequences, with 85% to 95% as singletons. Sequenced input: CD4+ T cells from PBMCs. Receptors were obtained from a human donor with multiple sclerosis.

This sequence joins TRBV29-1 and TRBJ1-6, with D tentatively TRBD1 (6 bases). The CDR3 consists of 15 residues. Germline CDR1 and CDR2: SQVTM and ANQGSEA. V lost 4 bases to trimming and J lost 2 bases, with 12 bases between them. CDR3 sequence: CSVGLGGPYNSPLHF. The CDR3 coding sequence is TGCAGCGTTGGACTCGGGGGGCCCTATAATTCACCCCTCCACTTT.

The chain employs TRBV12-3 or TRBV12-4 and TRBJ1-1; D call uncertain. Trimming took 10 bases from V and 2 from J, leaving 8 bases between them. This CDR3 comprises 11 residues. CDR3 region: CATTPNTEAFF. Written as DNA, the CDR3 is TGTGCCACCACACCCAACACTGAAGCTTTCTTT.

This clonotype was recorded a few times. The chain combines TRBV29-1 with TRBJ2-5; the D call may be TRBD1 or TRBD2 (6 bases each). The CDR3 runs to 13 residues. V lost 6 bases and J 4 bases, leaving 15 bases between the germline ends. The germline CDR1 and CDR2 sequences are SQVTM and ANQGSEA. The CDR3 reads CSVGGQLGETQYF. CDR3 DNA sequence: TGCAGCGTGGGGGGACAATTGGGAGAGACCCAGTACTTC.

The chain carries TRBV28 and TRBJ1-5; D perhaps matches TRBD1 (5 bases). Germline CDR1 and CDR2: MDHEN and SYDVKM. This CDR3 has 15 amino acids. The V and J ends lost 5 bases and 7 bases respectively, with 18 bases between them. CDR3 in amino acids: CASSPGGGGKQPQHF. DNA for the CDR3: TGTGCCAGCAGTCCAGGAGGCGGGGGAAAACAGCCCCAGCATTTT.

The chain carries TRBV28 and TRBJ2-1; D is unresolved. CDR1 and CDR2 from the germline V gene are MDHEN and SYDVKM. With 7 bases removed from V and 7 bases from J, the gap between germline ends came to 14 bases. The CDR3 loop spans 13 amino acids. CDR3 sequence: CASTLMGRNEQFF. The CDR3 DNA is TGTGCCAGCACCCTAATGGGCAGAAATGAGCAGTTCTTC.

Here the CDR3 DNA reads TGCAGTGCTAGAGATCCGGGTCGTGAACAGTACTTC. It codes for CSARDPGREQYF. V is TRBV20-1 and J is TRBJ2-7; D is undetermined. Germline lookup yields CDR1 DFQATT and CDR2 SNEGSKA (reference sequence). The CDR3 has 12 amino acids. With 0 bases removed from V and 10 bases from J, the gap between germline ends came to 13 bases.

CDR3 in DNA: TGCAGCGTTACCGTGCCTTACTCCTACAATGAGCAGTTCTTC. Its protein is CSVTVPYSYNEQFF. The chain carries TRBV29-1 and TRBJ2-1, with D uncertain. CDR1 SQVTM and CDR2 ANQGSEA come from the germline V gene. The CDR3 covers 14 residues. V shed 5 bases and J shed 0 bases, with 11 bases lying between them.

V is TRBV29-1 and J is TRBJ1-3; D gene unclear. There are 15 residues in the CDR3. Germline assignment: CDR1 SQVTM and CDR2 ANQGSEA. Trimming shortened V by 4 bases and J by 4 bases, and 17 bases separated the two germline ends. The CDR3 DNA follows: TGCAGCGTTGTTGGGGAGCCTAGCGGCGGAAACACCATATATTTT. Its translation: CSVVGEPSGGNTIYF.